These 2 T cell receptor beta chains came from one sample sequenced in a study of blood T cell repertoires in COVID-19. Data came from immunoSEQ multiplex PCR; TCRdb stores just in-frame clones and leaves some out. The sample has about 170,000 clones; more than 75% are singletons. What was sequenced was peripheral blood. The receptors originated from a man aged 50 or older who had recovered from COVID-19.

CDR3 nucleotides: TGTGCTAGTGGTGCCCCCGGGAAACCCAACAATGAGCAGTTCTTC. Translating gives CASGAPGKPNNEQFF. The V call is TRBV12-5, the J call TRBJ2-1; possible D gene TRBD2, 5 bases. V lost 5 bases to trimming and J lost 5 bases, with 16 bases between them. Per germline, CDR1 LGHNT and CDR2 FRNRAP. CDR3 length: 15 residues. Combining the CDR3 with reference TRBV12-5 and TRBJ2-1 gives the whole variable domain DARVTQTPRHKVTEMGQEVTMRCQPILGHNTVFWYRQTMMQGLELLAYFRNRAPLDDSGMPKDRFSAEMPDATLATLKIQPSEPRDSAVYFCASGAPGKPNNEQFFGPGTRLTVL.

This clone was counted between two and nine times. The V gene is TRBV7-9, the J gene TRBJ2-2, with D uncertain. Germline CDR1 and CDR2: SEHNR and FQNEAQ (reference sequence). V dropped 1 base and J dropped 6 bases, with 9 bases sitting between them. CDR3 length: 14 residues. The CDR3 sequence: CASSLGDAAGELFF. The CDR3 DNA follows: TGTGCCAGCAGCTTAGGAGATGCGGCCGGGGAGCTGTTTTTT.